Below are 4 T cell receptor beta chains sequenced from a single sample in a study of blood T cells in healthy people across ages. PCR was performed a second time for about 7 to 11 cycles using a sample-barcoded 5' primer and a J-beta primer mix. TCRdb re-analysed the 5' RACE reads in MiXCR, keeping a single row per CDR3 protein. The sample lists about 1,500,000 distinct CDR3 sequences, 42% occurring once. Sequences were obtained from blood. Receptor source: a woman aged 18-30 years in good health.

The CDR3 DNA sequence: TGTGCCACCAGTGAGCGTCAAAAGACAGGTAACACCGAGACCCAGTACTTC. Translation: CATSERQKTGNTETQYF. This chain uses TRBV24-1 with TRBJ2-7; TRBD1 might be the D (6 bases). The J call may be in error: the DNA end matches TRBJ2-5 better. The CDR3 spans 17 residues. CDR1 and CDR2 from the germline V gene are KGHDR and SFDVKD.

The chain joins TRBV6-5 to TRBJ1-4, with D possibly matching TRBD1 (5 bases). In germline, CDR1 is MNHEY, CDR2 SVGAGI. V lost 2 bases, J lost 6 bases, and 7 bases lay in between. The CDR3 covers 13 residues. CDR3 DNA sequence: TGTGCCAGCAGTTACGGGGGGGATGAAAAACTGTTTTTT. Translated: CASSYGGDEKLFF.

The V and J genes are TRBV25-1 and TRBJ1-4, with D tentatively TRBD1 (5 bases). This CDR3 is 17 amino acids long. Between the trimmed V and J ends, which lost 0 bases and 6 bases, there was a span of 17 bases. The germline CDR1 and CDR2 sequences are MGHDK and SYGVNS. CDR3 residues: CASSEYFPTPGDEKLFF. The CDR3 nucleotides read TGTGCCAGCAGTGAATATTTCCCGACCCCGGGGGATGAAAAACTGTTTTTT.

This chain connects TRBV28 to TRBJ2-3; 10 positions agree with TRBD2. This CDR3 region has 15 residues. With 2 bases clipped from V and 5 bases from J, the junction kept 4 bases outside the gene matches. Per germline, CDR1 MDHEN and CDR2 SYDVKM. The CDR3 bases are TGTGCCAGCAGTTTAAGCGGGGGGGGCGTAGATACGCAGTATTTT. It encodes CASSLSGGGVDTQYF.